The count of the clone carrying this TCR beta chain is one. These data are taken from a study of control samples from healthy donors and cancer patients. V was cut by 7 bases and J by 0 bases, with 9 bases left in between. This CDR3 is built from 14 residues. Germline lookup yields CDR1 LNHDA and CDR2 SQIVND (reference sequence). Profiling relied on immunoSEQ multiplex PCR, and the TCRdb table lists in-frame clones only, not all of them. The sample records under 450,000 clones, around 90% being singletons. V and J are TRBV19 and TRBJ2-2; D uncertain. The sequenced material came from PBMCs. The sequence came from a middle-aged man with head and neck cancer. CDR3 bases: TGTGCCAGTACCCCGGAGCCGAACACCGGGGAGCTGTTTTTT. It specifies CASTPEPNTGELFF.